The next 27 T cell receptor beta chains were all read from a single sample in a study of T cells in Graves' hyperthyroidism and ophthalmopathy. TCR beta CDR3 sequences were amplified from RNA transcripts. The HTBI primer set served for first-round RT-PCR of the TCR CDR3. Via MiXCR, TCRdb re-called the multiplex PCR reads, giving one row per CDR3 protein. Of about 270,000 distinct CDR3 sequences in the sample, about 20% were seen once. Input material: blood. Receptors originate from a man aged 25-45 years with Graves' ophthalmopathy.

CDR3 nucleotide sequence: TGTGCCAGCAGCCCAGGGGCAACTAATGAAAAACTGTTTTTT. Amino acid sequence: CASSPGATNEKLFF. This chain uses TRBV5-5 with TRBJ1-4; D is possibly TRBD1 (6 bases). The germline gives CDR1 SGHKS, CDR2 YYEKEE (reference sequence). With 4 bases removed from V and 0 bases from J, the gap between germline ends came to 7 bases. This CDR3 comprises 14 residues.

The table lists this clonotype with a count of one. The chain employs TRBV14 and TRBJ2-3, with 7 positions matching TRBD1. V lost 3 bases, J lost 6 bases, and 6 bases stayed unmatched. The CDR3 is 14 residues long. CDR1 is SGHDN, CDR2 FVKESK, per germline. The CDR3 spells CASSQNRGWDTQYF. In DNA, the CDR3 is TGTGCCAGCAGCCAGAACAGGGGCTGGGATACGCAGTATTTT. Using reference TRBV14 and TRBJ2-3 for the parts outside the CDR3, the full variable domain is EAGVTQFPSHSVIEKGQTVTLRCDPISGHDNLYWYRRVMGKEIKFLLHFVKESKQDESGMPNNRFLAERTGGTYSTLKVQPAELEDSGVYFCASSQNRGWDTQYFGPGTRLTVL.

The sample holds many counts of this clonotype. The chain carries TRBV5-1 and TRBJ1-1; D may be TRBD1 (5 bases). V gave up 0 bases and J gave up 3 bases, with 9 bases separating them. CDR3 length: 14 amino acids. Germline assignment: CDR1 SGHRS and CDR2 YFSETQ. For the CDR3, the DNA is TGCGCCAGCAGCTTGGCGACAGAATACACTGAAGCTTTCTTT. Protein sequence: CASSLATEYTEAFF. The full variable domain, its missing parts supplied by reference TRBV5-1 and TRBJ1-1, is KAGVTQTPRYLIKTRGQQVTLSCSPISGHRSVSWYQQTPGQGLQFLFEYFSETQRNKGNFPGRFSGRQFSNSRSEMNVSTLELGDSALYLCASSLATEYTEAFFGQGTRLTVV.

The chain couples TRBV7-3 to TRBJ2-2; D gene uncertain. Germline CDR1 SGHTA, CDR2 FQGTGA. Trimming stripped 7 bases from V and 4 bases from J, with 13 bases between. The CDR3 length is 14 residues. The CDR3 loop is CASTPEEFTGELFF. The CDR3 DNA reads TGTGCCAGCACCCCTGAGGAGTTCACCGGGGAGCTGTTTTTT.

The genes are TRBV12-3 or TRBV12-4 and TRBJ2-7, with 8 bases aligning to TRBD2. The CDR3 is made up of 14 amino acids. V shed 6 bases and J 5 bases; nucleotides not matched to a gene: 9. Here the CDR3 DNA reads TGTGCCAGCAGACCTAGCGGGCGGCTTCACGAGCAGTACTTC. Translated, it gives CASRPSGRLHEQYF.

This clonotype was seen only once. Possible read error: a much larger clone is one base away. The CDR3 here is CASSYGQSYGNTF. CDR3 DNA: TGTGCCAGCAGTTATGGACAGAGCTATGGCAACACCTTC. V is TRBV6-5 and J is TRBJ1-2; tentatively, D is TRBD1 (6 bases). Germline CDR1 is MNHEY and CDR2 is SVGAGI. This CDR3 region has 13 residues.

The chain couples TRBV5-6 to TRBJ2-2; 7 bases are a match to TRBD2. CDR1 and CDR2 (germline): SGHDT, YYEEEE. This CDR3 region has 15 residues. V lost 5 bases to trimming and J lost 3 bases; unmatched junction nucleotides: 7. CDR3 DNA sequence: TGTGCCAGCAGTCGGATTCTAGCGGACACCGGGGAGCTGTTTTTT. This sequence encodes CASSRILADTGELFF.

The chain joins TRBV20-1 to TRBJ1-3; TRBD1 matches 8 bases. CDR1 and CDR2 from the germline V gene are DFQATT and SNEGSKA (reference sequence). The ends lost 1 base at V and 0 bases at J; junction bases unmatched: 2. There are 15 residues in the CDR3. The CDR3 nucleotides are TGCAGTGCTAGAGGGGACAGGTCCTCTGGAAACACCATATATTTT. The encoded protein is CSARGDRSSGNTIYF.

This clonotype has more than one count but fewer than ten. The chain combines TRBV7-9 with TRBJ2-2; the D gene is possibly TRBD2 (5 bases). From germline, CDR1 is SEHNR and CDR2 FQNEAQ (reference sequence). V was pared by 8 bases and J by 6 bases, with 19 bases between. The CDR3 totals 15 residues. The CDR3 DNA follows: TGTGCCAGCCCCCTTGTGGGAGTGATGTCCGGGGAGCTGTTTTTT. Translating gives CASPLVGVMSGELFF.

This clonotype was found many times. The chain combines TRBV7-9 with TRBJ2-1; tentatively, D is TRBD1 (6 bases). CDR1 and CDR2 (germline): SEHNR, FQNEAQ (reference sequence). CDR3 length: 12 residues. V was cut by 1 base and J by 12 bases, with 10 bases left in between. The CDR3 loop is CASSLEQGGQFF. DNA of the CDR3: TGTGCCAGCAGCTTAGAACAGGGCGGGCAGTTCTTC.

This clonotype was seen a handful of times. This chain links TRBV6-1 with TRBJ2-7; the D gene is possibly TRBD1 (5 bases). This CDR3 comprises 15 residues. CDR1 and CDR2 from the germline V gene are MNHNS and SASEGT. V lost 6 bases to trimming and J lost 1 base, with 16 bases between them. The CDR3 bases are TGTGCCAGCAGATCTAGACAGACAACGTCCTACGAGCAGTACTTC. It yields the protein CASRSRQTTSYEQYF.

This clonotype occurred many times. The gene calls are TRBV28 and TRBJ2-3, with TRBD1 matching 9 bases. V lost 4 bases, J lost 6 bases, and 8 bases stayed unmatched. This CDR3 has 15 amino acids. Germline V gene lookup returns CDR1 MDHEN and CDR2 SYDVKM. The CDR3 nucleotides read TGTGCCAGCAGTTCCCTTGGGACAGGGCCCGATACGCAGTATTTT. Protein product: CASSSLGTGPDTQYF.

V and J are TRBV2 and TRBJ2-4; D remains unclear. Deletions cut 0 bases from V and 0 bases from J, with 9 bases between. The CDR3 has 16 residues. The germline CDR1 and CDR2 sequences are SNHLY and FYNNEI. Written as DNA, the CDR3 is TGTGCCAGCAGTGAAGCCCCGGAAATAGCCAAAAACATTCAGTACTTC. Its translation is CASSEAPEIAKNIQYF. The whole variable domain, remainder taken from reference TRBV2 and TRBJ2-4, is EPEVTQTPSHQVTQMGQEVILRCVPISNHLYFYWYRQILGQKVEFLVSFYNNEISEKSEIFDDQFSVERPDGSNFTLKIRSTKLEDSAMYFCASSEAPEIAKNIQYFGAGTRLSVL.

This clonotype has more than one count but fewer than ten. The CDR3 sequence is CASSSTHSGNTIYF. DNA for the CDR3: TGTGCCAGCAGTTCGACTCACTCTGGAAACACCATATATTTT. The rearrangement joins TRBV28 to TRBJ1-3; no definite D call. Germline V gives CDR1 MDHEN, CDR2 SYDVKM. The CDR3 has 14 residues. V was trimmed by 4 bases and J by 0 bases, leaving 7 bases between them.

This clonotype was seen more than once but under ten times. The V call is TRBV29-1, the J call TRBJ1-1; D not resolved. Trimming stripped 6 bases from V and 7 bases from J, with 12 bases between. The germline CDR1 and CDR2 sequences are SQVTM and ANQGSEA. The CDR3 contains 11 residues. CDR3 nucleotides: TGCAGCGTCAGTCGGAGCGTTGAAGCTTTCTTT. Encoded protein: CSVSRSVEAFF.

This clonotype was recorded a few times. The rearrangement joins TRBV7-2 to TRBJ2-1; 7 positions agree with TRBD2. CDR1 SGHTA and CDR2 FQGNSA come from the germline V gene. The ends lost 5 bases at V and 3 bases at J; junction bases unmatched: 7. The CDR3 is 15 amino acids. In DNA, the CDR3 is TGTGCCAGCAGCCTTACCGGGACTATCTACAATGAGCAGTTCTTC. Its protein is CASSLTGTIYNEQFF.

At least ten counts were recorded for this clonotype. This chain uses TRBV28 with TRBJ2-1; the D is unclear. The V end lost 3 bases, the J end lost 9 bases, and 15 bases lay between the germline ends. The CDR3 has 14 residues. Germline CDR1 MDHEN, CDR2 SYDVKM. In DNA form, the CDR3 reads TGTGCCAGCAGTTTTTTTAGCCGGAACTCTGAGCAGTTCTTC. It encodes CASSFFSRNSEQFF.

The rearrangement uses TRBV12-3 or TRBV12-4 and TRBJ2-7; 10 nucleotides agree with TRBD2. The V gene end was trimmed by 7 bases and the J gene end by 6 bases; junction bases not matched to a gene: 9. This CDR3 has 14 residues. CDR3 sequence (DNA): TGTGCCAGCACCCTAACTAGCGGGACGGCCGAGCAGTACTTC. Translation gives CASTLTSGTAEQYF.

This clonotype appeared many times. The gene calls are TRBV5-6 and TRBJ1-1, with a tentative D call TRBD1 (5 bases). V was pared by 1 base and J by 5 bases, with 15 bases between. The CDR3 totals 15 residues. CDR1 is SGHDT, CDR2 YYEEEE, per germline. The CDR3 region has the DNA TGTGCCAGCAGCTTGAGGCAGAGGGGTCGGACTGAAGCTTTCTTT. Translated, it gives CASSLRQRGRTEAFF. The entire variable domain, with the rest obtained from reference TRBV5-6 and TRBJ1-1, is as follows: DAGVTQSPTHLIKTRGQQVTLRCSPKSGHDTVSWYQQALGQGPQFIFQYYEEEERQRGNFPDRFSGHQFPNYSSELNVNALLLGDSALYLCASSLRQRGRTEAFFGQGTRLTVV.

This clonotype was seen a handful of times. This chain connects TRBV11-1 to TRBJ2-2, with 8 bases aligning to TRBD2. Trimming at V came to 5 bases and at J to 4 bases, leaving 9 bases not matched to a gene. The V gene's germline CDR1 is SGHAT and CDR2 FQDESV (reference sequence). The CDR3 runs to 16 residues. The chain's CDR3 is CASSDGLAGFTGELFF. In nucleotides, the CDR3 is TGTGCCAGCAGCGACGGGCTAGCGGGCTTCACCGGGGAGCTGTTTTTT.

J is TRBJ1-4 and V is TRBV28, with D maybe TRBD1 (6 bases). V was pared by 7 bases and J by 3 bases, with 12 bases between. The germline CDR1 and CDR2 sequences are MDHEN and SYDVKM. The CDR3 is 14 residues long. The CDR3 bases are TGTGCCAGCACGATGGGGGCCTCTAATGAAAAACTGTTTTTT. It translates to CASTMGASNEKLFF.

This clonotype occurred many times. In DNA form, the CDR3 reads TGTGCCAGCAGCCATCGCGTTGGTACAGATACGCAGTATTTT. Translation gives CASSHRVGTDTQYF. V usage is TRBV3-1 and J usage is TRBJ2-3, with D uncertain. CDR1 LGHDT and CDR2 YNNKEL come from the germline V gene (reference sequence). V lost 3 bases and J lost 3, with 10 bases in between. This CDR3 has 14 residues.

This clonotype was seen many times. J is TRBJ2-5 and V is TRBV9; D is possibly TRBD2 (6 bases). Germline V gene data show CDR1 as SGDLS and CDR2 as YYNGEE. With 4 bases removed from V and 6 bases from J, the gap between germline ends came to 22 bases. The CDR3 covers 16 residues. This CDR3 reads CASSPLGTGEHQTQYF. The DNA of the CDR3 is TGTGCCAGCAGCCCACTAGGAACGGGAGAGCACCAGACCCAGTACTTC.

This rearrangement joins TRBV12-3 or TRBV12-4 to TRBJ2-2; the D call may be TRBD1 or TRBD2 (5 bases each). The CDR3 is 14 amino acids. Between the trimmed V and J ends, which lost 3 bases and 6 bases, there was a span of 11 bases. The CDR3 spells CASSFWDRPGELFF. The CDR3 nucleotides are TGTGCCAGCAGTTTTTGGGACCGGCCCGGGGAGCTGTTTTTT.

There are many counts of this clonotype. This chain joins TRBV11-2 and TRBJ2-7; D perhaps matches TRBD2 (7 bases). Trimming stripped 5 bases from V and 6 bases from J, with 11 bases between. Germline V CDR1 and CDR2: SGHAT, FQNNGV. This CDR3 has 12 residues. CDR3 in amino acids: CASSRGGGEQYF. CDR3 in DNA: TGTGCCAGCAGCCGGGGAGGGGGCGAGCAGTACTTC.

The sample holds a few counts of this clonotype. The V gene is TRBV29-1, the J gene TRBJ1-1; no reliable D call. Germline V gives CDR1 SQVTM, CDR2 ANQGSEA. The CDR3 runs to 11 residues. Trimming removed 4 bases at V and 0 bases at J, with 3 bases between. The CDR3 bases are TGCAGCGTTGCTATGAACACTGAAGCTTTCTTT. The encoded protein is CSVAMNTEAFF.

This clonotype was seen repeatedly, ten times or more. The chain uses TRBV28 and TRBJ2-7; no reliable D call. In germline, CDR1 is MDHEN, CDR2 SYDVKM. CDR3 length: 11 amino acids. The germline V and J ends were trimmed by 4 bases and 3 bases, with 4 bases remaining between them. CDR3 protein: CASSWVYEQYF. The CDR3 DNA follows: TGTGCCAGCAGTTGGGTCTACGAGCAGTACTTC.